The clone carrying this T cell receptor (beta chain) was recorded a few times. The target antigen is unknown. CDR3 length: 14 amino acids. Germline CDR1 MNHEY, CDR2 SVGAGI. The ends were cut back, 0 bases at V and 4 bases at J, with 8 bases in the middle. The PCR ran on 60 Vbeta and 13 Jbeta primers. Authors' analysis steps: Later reanalysis found tens of millions of unique TCR beta chains, around 11 million of them shared. Using immunoSEQ multiplex PCR, the repertoire was profiled, and TCRdb retains in-frame clones only, with some absent. The V and J calls and clone size come from that table; D and trimming were worked out from the DNA. The sample yields some 150,000 clones, around 80% seen once. This sample was taken from a study of cytomegalovirus exposure and HLA in healthy donors. Study findings and constraints: Sequences of the TCR beta chain were said to predict the HLA-A and HLA-B alleles of most subjects accurately.

J is TRBJ2-3 and V is TRBV6-5; D is uncertain. Sequenced material: PBMCs. This sequence originates from a man aged 40-55 years in good health and CMV-seronegative. The CDR3 here is CASSYSFRSDTQYF. The CDR3 DNA reads TGTGCCAGCAGTTACTCGTTCAGGTCAGATACGCAGTATTTT.